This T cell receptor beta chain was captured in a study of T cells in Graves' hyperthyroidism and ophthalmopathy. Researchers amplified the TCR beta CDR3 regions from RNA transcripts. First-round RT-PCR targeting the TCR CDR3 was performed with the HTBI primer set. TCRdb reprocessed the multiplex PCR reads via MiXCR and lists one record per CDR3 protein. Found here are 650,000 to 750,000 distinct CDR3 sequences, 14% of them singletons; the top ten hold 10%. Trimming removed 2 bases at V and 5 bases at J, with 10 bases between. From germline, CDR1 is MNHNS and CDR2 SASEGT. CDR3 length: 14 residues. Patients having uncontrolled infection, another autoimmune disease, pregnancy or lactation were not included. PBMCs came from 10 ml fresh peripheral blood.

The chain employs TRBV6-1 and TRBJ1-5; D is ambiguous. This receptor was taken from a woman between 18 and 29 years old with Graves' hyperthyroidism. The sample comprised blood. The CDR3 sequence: CASSERQTDQPQHF. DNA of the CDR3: TGTGCCAGCAGTGAACGGCAGACCGATCAGCCCCAGCATTTT.